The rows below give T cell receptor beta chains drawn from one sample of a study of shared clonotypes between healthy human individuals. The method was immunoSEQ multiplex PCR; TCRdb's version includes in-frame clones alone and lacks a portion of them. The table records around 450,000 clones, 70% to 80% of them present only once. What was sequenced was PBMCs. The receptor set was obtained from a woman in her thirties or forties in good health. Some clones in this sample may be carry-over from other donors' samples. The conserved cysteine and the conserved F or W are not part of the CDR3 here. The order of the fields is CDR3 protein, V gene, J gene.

CDR3: ASSSRTGGYEQY
V: TRBV6-5
J: TRBJ2-7

CDR3: ATSRDQSSGANVLT
V: TRBV15
J: TRBJ2-6

CDR3: ASSLRDTYNEQF
V: TRBV7-2
J: TRBJ2-1

CDR3: ASSTLAGATGANVLT
V: TRBV19
J: TRBJ2-6

CDR3: ASSRDGETQY
V: TRBV5-1
J: TRBJ2-5

CDR3: ASTGQGAVEQF
V: TRBV2
J: TRBJ2-1

CDR3: VSRMGSNTEAF
V: TRBV27
J: TRBJ1-1

CDR3: ASSRGSAPTEAF
V: TRBV5-6
J: TRBJ1-1

CDR3: ASSPWGLADEQF
V: TRBV9
J: TRBJ2-1

CDR3: ASSLSRGQTGELF
V: TRBV5-1
J: TRBJ2-2

CDR3: ASSPGQFSGNTIY
V: TRBV5-1
J: TRBJ1-3

CDR3: ASSLYLGGKETQY
V: TRBV7-3
J: TRBJ2-5

CDR3: ASSPGTGNTEAF
V: TRBV5-1
J: TRBJ1-1

CDR3: ASSQEAYGYGYT
V: TRBV4-3
J: TRBJ1-2

CDR3: ASSLGTHYNEQF
V: TRBV28
J: TRBJ2-1

CDR3: ASSSSGLAGVETQY
V: TRBV7-2
J: TRBJ2-5

CDR3: ASNNRGNYEQY
V: TRBV19
J: TRBJ2-7

CDR3: ASSQDSSGNTIY
V: TRBV4-3
J: TRBJ1-3

CDR3: ASSQDIQGEKLF
V: TRBV14
J: TRBJ1-4

CDR3: ASRSLGSSYNEQF
V: TRBV7-3
J: TRBJ2-1

CDR3: SVGSATNEKLF
V: TRBV29-1
J: TRBJ1-4

CDR3: ASSLGGPRGQPQH
V: TRBV5-6
J: TRBJ1-5

CDR3: ASSLTSGIYEGQY
V: TRBV11-2
J: TRBJ2-7

CDR3: ASSDHPLGNEQF
V: TRBV25-1
J: TRBJ2-1

CDR3: ASSLVGLAGD
V: TRBV7-9
J: TRBJ2-7

CDR3: ASSQATGAGANVLT
V: TRBV4-2
J: TRBJ2-6

CDR3: ASSLDLSPSMMIY
V: TRBV11-2
J: TRBJ2-7

CDR3: ASSEGTSGITDTQY
V: TRBV11-3
J: TRBJ2-3

CDR3: ASSALSASSLYEQY
V: TRBV28
J: TRBJ2-7

CDR3: ASSLLGRTRPTQY
V: TRBV7-2
J: TRBJ2-5

CDR3: ASSEGTGSYEQY
V: TRBV10-2
J: TRBJ2-7

CDR3: ASSLRASETFNNEQF
V: TRBV7-2
J: TRBJ2-1

CDR3: ASSMTGRSVYGYT
V: TRBV11-2
J: TRBJ1-2

CDR3: ATCPPNYGYT
V: TRBV28
J: TRBJ1-2

CDR3: ASSLGGLNTEAF
V: TRBV5-1
J: TRBJ1-1

CDR3: ASYFGLAGVVETQY
V: TRBV19
J: TRBJ2-5

CDR3: ASSTTSGGPYNEQF
V: TRBV13
J: TRBJ2-1

CDR3: ASSLKFSNQPQH
V: TRBV7-2
J: TRBJ1-5

CDR3: ASSPRLAGGDEQY
V: TRBV18
J: TRBJ2-7

CDR3: ASSASSYEQY
V: TRBV28
J: TRBJ2-7

CDR3: SVGTGESTDTQY
V: TRBV29-1
J: TRBJ2-3

CDR3: TSSQVVAGGTDTQY
V: TRBV1
J: TRBJ2-3

CDR3: ASSLVGGQAVYGYT
V: TRBV5-4
J: TRBJ1-2

CDR3: ATSRAGTGVLEGYT
V: TRBV15
J: TRBJ1-2

CDR3: ASSEKGLADGTIQY
V: TRBV2
J: TRBJ2-4

CDR3: ACGSNNSPLH
V: TRBV10-3
J: TRBJ1-6

CDR3: ASSASKGSGTGELF
V: TRBV18
J: TRBJ2-2

CDR3: ASSPGQGGETQY
V: TRBV18
J: TRBJ2-5

CDR3: ASSFTSGVSYEQY
V: TRBV11-2
J: TRBJ2-7

CDR3: ASSADRTSGRVYEQY
V: TRBV19
J: TRBJ2-7

CDR3: ASSFPGNTIY
V: TRBV7-9
J: TRBJ1-3

CDR3: ASSLQGNPGYT
V: TRBV7-8
J: TRBJ1-2

CDR3: ASSPPTRAYGYT
V: TRBV7-2
J: TRBJ1-2

CDR3: ASSLTGTGDDNSPLH
V: TRBV4-3
J: TRBJ1-6

CDR3: ASSAPRQGASYEQY
V: TRBV28
J: TRBJ2-7

CDR3: ASSPSLSRTAAA
V: TRBV18
J: TRBJ2-4

CDR3: ASSQEEGQAYNEQF
V: TRBV4-2
J: TRBJ2-1

CDR3: ASSQGRASGNTIY
V: TRBV6-5
J: TRBJ1-3

CDR3: ASSEGYEQY
V: TRBV6-1
J: TRBJ2-7

CDR3: ASSWGQGDTEAF
V: TRBV5-4
J: TRBJ1-1